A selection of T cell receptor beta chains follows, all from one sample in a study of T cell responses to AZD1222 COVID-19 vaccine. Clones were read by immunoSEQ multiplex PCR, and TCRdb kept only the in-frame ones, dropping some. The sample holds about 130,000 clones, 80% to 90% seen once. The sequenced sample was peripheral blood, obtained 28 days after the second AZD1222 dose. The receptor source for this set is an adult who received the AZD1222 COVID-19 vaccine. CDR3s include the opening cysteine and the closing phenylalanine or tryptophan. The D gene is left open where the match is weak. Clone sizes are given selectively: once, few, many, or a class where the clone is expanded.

TGTGCCAGCAGCGTAAATCCGATGTTACCCGAAGCTTTCTTT CASSVNPMLPEAFF once TRBV9 14 TRBJ1-1 NA
TGCGCCAGCAGCCAAGCGGAGGGGAACACTGAAGCTTTCTTT CASSQAEGNTEAFF NA TRBV4-3 14 TRBJ1-1 NA
TGTGCCAGCAGTGACCTCTCCGCCGGGCTTCATAGTTCACCCCTCCACTTT CASSDLSAGLHSSPLHF NA TRBV6-1 17 TRBJ1-6 NA
TGTGCCAGCAGTTACTCGTTGTCAGATCATAATTCACCCCTCCACTTT CASSYSLSDHNSPLHF NA TRBV6-6 16 TRBJ1-6 NA
TGTGCCAGCTCGCCCTCCCTAGGCCGGTCTGGAAACACCATATATTTT CASSPSLGRSGNTIYF NA TRBV18 16 TRBJ1-3 NA
TGTGCCAGCCACGGGGTAGTAGGGGGGCATCAGCCCCAGCATTTT CASHGVVGGHQPQHF NA TRBV18 15 TRBJ1-5 NA
TGTGCCAGCAGTCCAGGGAACCGGGACAGGGGCTACGAGCAGTACTTC CASSPGNRDRGYEQYF NA TRBV2 16 TRBJ2-7 TRBD1
TGTGCCAGCAGTTTCCAGGGGGCAGATACGCAGTATTTT CASSFQGADTQYF NA TRBV27 13 TRBJ2-3 TRBD1
TGTGCCAGCAGCTTAGACGGAGCTATCACAGATACGCAGTATTTT CASSLDGAITDTQYF NA TRBV11-1 15 TRBJ2-3 NA
TGTGCCAGCAGCAAATTCGGTCGGAACAGGGGGCGCTCCTATAATTCACCCCTCCACTTT CASSKFGRNRGRSYNSPLHF NA TRBV21-1 20 TRBJ1-6 NA
TGCGCCAGCAGCCAAGGAGACACCCGATTGAACACTGAAGCTTTCTTT CASSQGDTRLNTEAFF NA TRBV4-1 16 TRBJ1-1 NA
TGTGCCAGCAGCCCCAGGGTCCCTAATGAAAAACTGTTTTTT CASSPRVPNEKLFF NA TRBV4-2 14 TRBJ1-4 NA
TGTGCCAGCAGCTTAGGTGAGAACCACGAGCAGTACTTC CASSLGENHEQYF NA TRBV11-3 13 TRBJ2-7 NA
TGTGCCAGCAGTTACTCGAGGGACGGAGGTGAGCAGTTCTTC CASSYSRDGGEQFF NA TRBV6-5 14 TRBJ2-1 NA
TGTGCCAGCAGCTTAGGGAGGACAGATACGCAGTATTTT CASSLGRTDTQYF NA TRBV4-2 13 TRBJ2-3 NA
TGTGCCAGTAGTAAGAGGGACAGGCTGTTTTTT CASSKRDRLFF NA TRBV19 11 TRBJ2-2 TRBD1
TGTGCCAGCAGCCAAGAAACAGGGGGCTCGATGAACACTGAAGCTTTCTTT CASSQETGGSMNTEAFF NA TRBV4-2 17 TRBJ1-1 TRBD1
TGTGCCAGCAGCCCCTGGGGTAGCGGGAAAGGAACAGATACGCAGTATTTT CASSPWGSGKGTDTQYF NA TRBV3-1/TRBV3-2 17 TRBJ2-3 TRBD2
TGTGCCAGCAGTTCCACTTCTGAGCAGTACTTC CASSSTSEQYF NA TRBV6-5 11 TRBJ2-7 NA
TGTGCCATCAGGACAGGGGGACTCTACGAGCAGTACTTC CAIRTGGLYEQYF NA TRBV10-3 13 TRBJ2-7 TRBD1
TGTGCCAGCAGCCAACACGGCACAGATACGCAGTATTTT CASSQHGTDTQYF NA TRBV3-1/TRBV3-2 13 TRBJ2-3 NA
TGTGCCAGCAGTTTGACAGGGACTGAAAAACTGTTTTTT CASSLTGTEKLFF NA TRBV12-3/TRBV12-4 13 TRBJ1-4 TRBD1
TGTGCCAGCAGTGGGACAGGGGGGGAGACCCAGTACTTC CASSGTGGETQYF NA TRBV2 13 TRBJ2-5 TRBD1
TGTGCCAGCAGTGGGGGAAGCTATGGCTACACCTTC CASSGGSYGYTF NA TRBV27 12 TRBJ1-2 NA
TGCGCCAGCAGCTGGGACGGCAATCAGCCCCAGCATTTT CASSWDGNQPQHF NA TRBV5-1 13 TRBJ1-5 NA
TGTGCCAGCAGCCGACGACAGGGGAACACTGAAGCTTTCTTT CASSRRQGNTEAFF NA TRBV3-1/TRBV3-2 14 TRBJ1-1 TRBD1
TGTGCCAGTAGAACCCACGCCGGGGGGGATAATTCACCCCTCCACTTT CASRTHAGGDNSPLHF NA TRBV19 16 TRBJ1-6 NA
TGCAGTGCTAGTATGCGGGAGGGCCCTGGGAGCGAGCAGTACTTC CSASMREGPGSEQYF NA TRBV20-1 15 TRBJ2-7 TRBD2
TGTGCCAGCAGCTTGGCCGCAGGAGTAATTGGCTACACCTTC CASSLAAGVIGYTF NA TRBV5-6 14 TRBJ1-2 NA
TGTGCCAGCTCACCACAGGGGAACGGAAACACCATATATTTT CASSPQGNGNTIYF NA TRBV18 14 TRBJ1-3 NA
TGTGCCACCAGCAGAGATCAAGCCAGACCCGCCAATTCACCCCTCCACTTT CATSRDQARPANSPLHF NA TRBV15 17 TRBJ1-6 NA
TGTGCCAGCAGCCGAACGTCCTCTGGAAACACCATATATTTT CASSRTSSGNTIYF NA TRBV27 14 TRBJ1-3 NA
TGTGCCAGCAGCTTTCGGCTAGCGAACACCGGGGAGCTGTTTTTT CASSFRLANTGELFF NA TRBV7-3 15 TRBJ2-2 NA
TGTGCCAGCAGTGAAGTGTATCAGCCCCAGCATTTT CASSEVYQPQHF NA TRBV6-1 12 TRBJ1-5 NA
TGTGCCAGCAGCTATTTAGGGACAGGGCCCTACGAGCAGTACTTC CASSYLGTGPYEQYF NA TRBV7-9 15 TRBJ2-7 TRBD1
TGTGCCAGCTCACCGACTCAGGGGTATCAGCCCCAGCATTTT CASSPTQGYQPQHF NA TRBV18 14 TRBJ1-5 NA
TGTGCCAGCAGTGAGGGGGTGAGCACTGAAGCTTTCTTT CASSEGVSTEAFF once TRBV6-1 13 TRBJ1-1 NA
TGTGCCAGCAGCCCGCAGCCAACCACAGGGCAGCCCCAGCATTTT CASSPQPTTGQPQHF NA TRBV7-2 15 TRBJ1-5 NA
TGTGCCTGGAGGGGACTACTGGAGACCCAGTACTTC CAWRGLLETQYF NA TRBV30 12 TRBJ2-5 TRBD2
TGTGCCAGCAGCCCAGCGGACAGGGGTTTCCACGAGCAGTACTTC CASSPADRGFHEQYF NA TRBV25-1 15 TRBJ2-7 TRBD1
TGTGCCAGCAGTTCCGAACTCAGCAATCAGCCCCAGCATTTT CASSSELSNQPQHF NA TRBV28 14 TRBJ1-5 NA
TGTGCCACCAGCAGAGTTATGGGGCAGGGACAAGAGACCCAGTACTTC CATSRVMGQGQETQYF NA TRBV15 16 TRBJ2-5 NA
TGTGCCAGTGGGGGGGTCCACCGGGGAGCTGTTTTT CASGGVHRGAVF NA TRBV19 12 TRBJ2-2 TRBD2
TGCGCCAGCAGTTTGGCAGATAACACCGGGGAGCTGTTTTTT CASSLADNTGELFF NA TRBV5-1 14 TRBJ2-2 NA
TGTGCCAGCAGCTCGCGGACGGAAACCATGAACACTGAAGCTTTCTTT CASSSRTETMNTEAFF NA TRBV7-2 16 TRBJ1-1 NA
TGCAGTGCTAGTCCCCTAGCGGACTTCCAAGAGACCCAGTACTTC CSASPLADFQETQYF NA TRBV20-1 15 TRBJ2-5 TRBD2